The entry that follows covers one TCR beta chain sequence. This clone was seen a handful of times. Its binding antigen is unknown. The record has no base qualities; no much larger clone is one base away. The sample belongs to a study of CD8+ T cells in alopecia areata (dated by TCRdb to between 2018 and 2020). Regarding the study in general: Treated patients were enrolled in an open-label pilot trial of oral tofacitinib at 5 to 10 mg twice daily for moderate-to-severe alopecia areata. Patients stayed on tofacitinib for 6 to 18 months and then had 6 months of follow-up off drug so that delayed response and recurrence could be assessed. For the treated patients, the SALT score, which quantifies what percentage of scalp surface area is affected, served as the measure of disease severity. In both human patients and the C3H/HeJ mouse model, the study applied high-throughput TCRbeta sequencing to look at T cell clonal expansion in alopecia areata. On the human side, TCRbeta sequencing was run on scalp tissue and on sorted CD4+ and CD8+ peripheral blood T cells from healthy controls and from alopecia areata patients with either patchy or totalis/universalis disease. Patients on tofacitinib were biopsied at baseline and after 4 and 24 weeks of treatment, and several of the patients also had a later scalp biopsy. Scalp clonality was compared across normal scalp (n=4), patchy alopecia areata scalp (n=8), and alopecia totalis/universalis scalp (n=8). RNA was obtained with the PAXgene miRNA kit for fixed scalp, the miRNeasy kit for PBMCs, and the RNeasy kit for mouse skin. immunoSEQ multiplex PCR using 35 Vbeta forward primers and 13 Jbeta reverse primers was used to amplify TCRbeta CDR3 regions.

Clipping removes 4 bases from V and 5 bases from J, with 12 as the unmatched junction base count. CDR1 and CDR2 are read off the germline V gene as SGHAT and FQNNGV. The CDR3 holds 16 amino acids from the cysteine to the phenylalanine. Left in the record is the CDR3 DNA by itself, 48 bases read in frame from the first base. In light of the paper, this sample's time point label describes: around 28 days on oral tofacitinib. Reading the label with the study, this specimen's treatment or condition is: oral pan-JAK inhibitor, 5-10 mg twice daily. Lesional scalp punch biopsies and peripheral blood were obtained from alopecia areata patients. After PBMCs were isolated by density centrifugation and stained for CD3, CD4 and CD8, a FACSAria was used to sort CD4+ and CD8+ T cells. Receptor amplification or capture employed the immunoSEQ multiplex PCR assay. To provide template for TCR sequencing, every sample had RNA extracted and reverse transcribed into cDNA. SuperScript III was used for first-strand cDNA synthesis, primed with a 2:1 mix of oligo-dT and random hexamers. A synthetic immune receptor repertoire was used to gauge amplification bias, and whatever bias remained was removed computationally. In the paper's pipeline: After raw reads were preprocessed to remove errors, the CDR3 was defined following IMGT conventions as running from the conserved cysteine to phenylalanine. Clonality was computed by normalizing Shannon entropy by log2 of the number of productive unique TCRs and subtracting the result from 1. Whether each scalp clone was CD4 or CD8 was inferred by checking scalp TCRbeta sequences against the CD4 and CD8 repertoires from sorted blood. TCRdb took this table from immuneACCESS and kept in-frame rearrangements with V and J called. Such tables lack part of the clones; where checked against another copy, unresolved V genes explain under half of the gap, and the rest is unexplained. Clonal size and the V and J genes are those of that table, whereas D and trimming came from the DNA. The table for this sample lists over 150,000 clones; around 60% of them were counted only once. The ten largest clones capture about 3.5% of the sample.

On the study overall, not on this receptor specifically: Unlike mouse skin, which is dominated by gammadelta T cells, normal human skin has resident alphabeta T cells that are also sequenced, and this complicates analysis of the scalp TCR repertoire. Compared with mice, TCR sequences shared between patients were less clear, possibly partly because of HLA diversity across the patient population. Compared with normal scalp, lesional scalp, particularly in alopecia totalis/universalis, had higher clonality and more expanded CD8+ clones, which suggests antigenic drive. Tofacitinib significantly decreased scalp clonality and the number of expanded CD8+ clones among the top 100 scalp clones. During tofacitinib treatment, many expanded lesional clones remained in scalp and blood, and this persistence may partly explain relapse after treatment is stopped. The treated cohort was small, with a single nonresponder, so links between baseline CD8+ expansion and response need larger studies.

The receptor chain draws on TRBV11-2 and TRBJ2-7, with 9 central nucleotides matching TRBD1. Sequenced material: CD4+ T cells sorted from blood, taken at week 4, from a patient treated with tofacitinib. This TCR was recovered from a human donor with alopecia areata. The CDR3 is CASSSRRDRVSHEQYF. The nucleotides are TGTGCCAGCAGCTCCCGGCGGGACAGGGTGTCCCACGAGCAGTACTTC.